This TCR beta chain was sequenced for a study of shared clonotypes between healthy human individuals. Findings and caveats of the study: Genetic and exposure-history diversity was limited by the few donors. Non-shared clonotypes were found to have lower generation probabilities than the clonotypes that were shared by all four of the sorted-subset donors. Clonotype sharing among donors, it was expected, would be affected by sequencing depth.

Comments on this clone: Its antigen is currently unknown.

Several immunoSEQ plates held equal portions of the genomic DNA taken from each subset. Measured with immunoSEQ multiplex PCR; TCRdb has only the in-frame clones, and not every one. Of 2 million to 2.5 million clones listed, 90% to 97% are singletons. V gave up 0 bases and J gave up 6 bases, with 7 bases separating them. The CDR3 extends over 14 amino acids. Germline V gene sequence: CDR1 SGHRS, CDR2 YFSETQ. This clonotype was sampled from a man aged 18 to 30 in good health. Material for sequencing was naive CD4+ T cells sorted from blood. The subset was: CD45RA+ positively selected. The chain has TRBV5-1 and TRBJ1-6; unclear D gene. Here the CDR3 reads CASSLENSNSPLHF. The CDR3 region has the DNA TGCGCCAGCAGCTTGGAAAACAGTAATTCACCCCTCCACTTT.